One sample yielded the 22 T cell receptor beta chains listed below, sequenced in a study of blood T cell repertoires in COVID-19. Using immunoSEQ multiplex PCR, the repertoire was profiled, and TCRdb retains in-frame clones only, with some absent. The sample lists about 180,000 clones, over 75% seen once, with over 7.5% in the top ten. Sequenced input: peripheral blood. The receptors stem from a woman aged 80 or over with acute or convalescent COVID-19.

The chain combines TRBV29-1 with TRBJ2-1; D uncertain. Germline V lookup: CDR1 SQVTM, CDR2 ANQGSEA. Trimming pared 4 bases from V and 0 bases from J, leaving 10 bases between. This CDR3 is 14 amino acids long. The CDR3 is CSVVSPNSYNEQFF. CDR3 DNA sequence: TGCAGCGTTGTGTCCCCTAACTCCTACAATGAGCAGTTCTTC.

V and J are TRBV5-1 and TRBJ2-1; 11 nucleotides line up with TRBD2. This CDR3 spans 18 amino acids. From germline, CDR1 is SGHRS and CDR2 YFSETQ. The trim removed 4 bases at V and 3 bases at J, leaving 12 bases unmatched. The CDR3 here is CASSEPGLAERFYNEQFF. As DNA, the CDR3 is TGCGCCAGCAGCGAACCGGGACTAGCGGAACGATTCTACAATGAGCAGTTCTTC.

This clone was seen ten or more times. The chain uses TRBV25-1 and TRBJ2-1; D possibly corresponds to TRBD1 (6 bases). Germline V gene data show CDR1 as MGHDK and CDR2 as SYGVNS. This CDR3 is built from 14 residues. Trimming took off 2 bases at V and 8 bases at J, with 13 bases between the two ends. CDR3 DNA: TGTGCCAGCAGTGAAGCCTTCACAGGGCATGAGCAGTTCTTC. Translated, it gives CASSEAFTGHEQFF.

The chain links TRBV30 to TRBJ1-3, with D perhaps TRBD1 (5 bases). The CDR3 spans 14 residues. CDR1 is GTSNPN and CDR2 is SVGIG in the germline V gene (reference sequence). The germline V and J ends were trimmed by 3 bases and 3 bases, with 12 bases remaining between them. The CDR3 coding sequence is TGTGCCTGGAGCCTGGGGGGTGTTGGAAACACCATATATTTT. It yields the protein CAWSLGGVGNTIYF.

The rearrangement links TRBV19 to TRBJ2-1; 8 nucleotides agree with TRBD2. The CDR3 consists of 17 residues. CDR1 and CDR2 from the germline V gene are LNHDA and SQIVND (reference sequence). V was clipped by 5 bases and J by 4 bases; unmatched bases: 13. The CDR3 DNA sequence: TGTGCCAGTAGTCTCTCACTAAGCGGGGGCCAATACAATGAGCAGTTCTTC. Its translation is CASSLSLSGGQYNEQFF.

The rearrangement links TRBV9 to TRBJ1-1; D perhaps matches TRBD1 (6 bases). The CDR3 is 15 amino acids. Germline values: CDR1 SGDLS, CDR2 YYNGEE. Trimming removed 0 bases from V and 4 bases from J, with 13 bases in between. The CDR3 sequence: CASSVDGRGVTEAFF. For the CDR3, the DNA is TGTGCCAGCAGCGTAGATGGCAGGGGTGTCACTGAAGCTTTCTTT.

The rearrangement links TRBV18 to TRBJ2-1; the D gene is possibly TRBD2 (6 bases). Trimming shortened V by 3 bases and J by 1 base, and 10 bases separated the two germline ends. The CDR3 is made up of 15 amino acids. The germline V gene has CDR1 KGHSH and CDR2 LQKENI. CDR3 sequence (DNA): TGTGCCAGCTCACCCGTCGGGACTTCCTACAATGAGCAGTTCTTC. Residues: CASSPVGTSYNEQFF.

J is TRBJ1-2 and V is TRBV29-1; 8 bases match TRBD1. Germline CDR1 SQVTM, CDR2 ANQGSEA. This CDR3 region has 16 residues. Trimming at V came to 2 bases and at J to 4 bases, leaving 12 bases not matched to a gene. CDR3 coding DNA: TGCAGCGTTGAACCGGCCGGGACAGGAGGTTTCTATGGCTACACCTTC. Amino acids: CSVEPAGTGGFYGYTF.

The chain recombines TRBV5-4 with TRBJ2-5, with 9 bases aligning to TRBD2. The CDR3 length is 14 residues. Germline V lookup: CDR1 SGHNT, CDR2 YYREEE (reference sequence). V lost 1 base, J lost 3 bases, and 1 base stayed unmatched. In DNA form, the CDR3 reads TGTGCCAGCAGCTTGTTAGCGGGAGAAGAGACCCAGTACTTC. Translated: CASSLLAGEETQYF.

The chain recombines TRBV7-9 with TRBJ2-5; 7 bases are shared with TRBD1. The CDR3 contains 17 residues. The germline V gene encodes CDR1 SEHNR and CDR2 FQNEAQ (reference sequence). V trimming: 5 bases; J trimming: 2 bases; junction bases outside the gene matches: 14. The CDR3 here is CASSRPKARDRQETQYF. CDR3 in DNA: TGTGCCAGCAGCCGACCCAAAGCCCGGGACAGACAAGAGACCCAGTACTTC.

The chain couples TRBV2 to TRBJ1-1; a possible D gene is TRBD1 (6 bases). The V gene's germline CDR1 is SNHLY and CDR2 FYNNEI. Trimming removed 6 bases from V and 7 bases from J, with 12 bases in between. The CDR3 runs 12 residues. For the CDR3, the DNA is TGTGCCAGCAGCATGGGGGCTGGTGAAGCTTTCTTT. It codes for CASSMGAGEAFF.

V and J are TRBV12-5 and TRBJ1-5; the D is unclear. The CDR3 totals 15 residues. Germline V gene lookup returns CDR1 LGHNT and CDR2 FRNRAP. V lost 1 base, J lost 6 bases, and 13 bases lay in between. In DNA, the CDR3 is TGTGCTAGTGGTTTGGGTGGCAGGCGGGGTCAGCCCCAGCATTTT. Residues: CASGLGGRRGQPQHF.

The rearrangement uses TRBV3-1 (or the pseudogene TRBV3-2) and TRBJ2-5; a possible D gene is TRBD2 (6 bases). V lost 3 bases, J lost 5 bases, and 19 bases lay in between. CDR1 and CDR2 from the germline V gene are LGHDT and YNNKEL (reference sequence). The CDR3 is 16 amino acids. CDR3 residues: CASSHRTGGAGETQYF. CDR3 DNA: TGTGCCAGCAGCCACAGAACCGGAGGGGCAGGGGAGACCCAGTACTTC.

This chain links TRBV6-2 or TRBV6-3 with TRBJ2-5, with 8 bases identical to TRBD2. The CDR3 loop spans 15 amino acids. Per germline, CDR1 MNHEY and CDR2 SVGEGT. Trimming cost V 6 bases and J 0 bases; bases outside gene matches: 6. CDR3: CASSLLRGDQETQYF. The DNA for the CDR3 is TGTGCCAGCAGCCTTCTGCGGGGGGACCAAGAGACCCAGTACTTC.

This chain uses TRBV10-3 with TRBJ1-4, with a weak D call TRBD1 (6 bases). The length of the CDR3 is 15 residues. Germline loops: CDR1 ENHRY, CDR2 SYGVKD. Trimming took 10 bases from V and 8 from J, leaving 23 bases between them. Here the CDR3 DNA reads TGTGCCACCCGGGGCTGGGGGCCGATGGCGGAAAAACTGTTTTTT. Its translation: CATRGWGPMAEKLFF.

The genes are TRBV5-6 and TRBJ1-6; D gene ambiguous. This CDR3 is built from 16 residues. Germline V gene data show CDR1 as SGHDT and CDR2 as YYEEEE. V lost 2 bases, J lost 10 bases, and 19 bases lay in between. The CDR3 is CASSLLVPAGESPLHF. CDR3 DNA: TGTGCCAGCAGCTTATTGGTCCCGGCCGGGGAATCACCCCTCCACTTT.

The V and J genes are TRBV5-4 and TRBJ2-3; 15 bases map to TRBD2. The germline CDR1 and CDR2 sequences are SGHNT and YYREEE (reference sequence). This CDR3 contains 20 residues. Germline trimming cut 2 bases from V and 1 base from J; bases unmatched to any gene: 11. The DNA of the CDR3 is TGTGCCAGCAGCTTAGTCCGGACTAGCGGGGGGGGTGGTGGCACAGATACGCAGTATTTT. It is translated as CASSLVRTSGGGGGTDTQYF.

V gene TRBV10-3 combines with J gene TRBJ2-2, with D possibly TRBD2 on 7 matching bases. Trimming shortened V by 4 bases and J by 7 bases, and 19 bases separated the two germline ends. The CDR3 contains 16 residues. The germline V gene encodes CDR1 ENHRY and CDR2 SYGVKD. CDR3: CAISALTAGEGGELFF. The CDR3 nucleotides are TGTGCCATCAGTGCCCTTACGGCAGGGGAGGGCGGGGAGCTGTTTTTT.

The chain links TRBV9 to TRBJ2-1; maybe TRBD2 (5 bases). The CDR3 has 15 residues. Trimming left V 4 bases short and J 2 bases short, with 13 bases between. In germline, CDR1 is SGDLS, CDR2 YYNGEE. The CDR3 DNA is TGTGCCAGCAGCAAGGCTGGCGGGCCCTACAATGAGCAGTTCTTC. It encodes CASSKAGGPYNEQFF.

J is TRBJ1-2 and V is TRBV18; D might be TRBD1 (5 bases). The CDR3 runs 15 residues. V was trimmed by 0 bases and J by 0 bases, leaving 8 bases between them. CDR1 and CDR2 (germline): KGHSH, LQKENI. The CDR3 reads CASSPPAGTNYGYTF. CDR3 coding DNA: TGTGCCAGCTCACCACCGGCAGGGACTAACTATGGCTACACCTTC.

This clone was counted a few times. In DNA form, the CDR3 reads TGTGCCAGCAGCCAAGATCTTGGCAGTTATGAAAAACTGTTTTTT. Translating it yields CASSQDLGSYEKLFF. The chain links TRBV3-1 (or the pseudogene TRBV3-2) to TRBJ1-4; D unresolved. Trimming pared 0 bases from V and 6 bases from J, leaving 11 bases between. The CDR3 loop spans 15 amino acids. Per the germline V gene, CDR1 is LGHDT and CDR2 is YNNKEL (reference sequence).

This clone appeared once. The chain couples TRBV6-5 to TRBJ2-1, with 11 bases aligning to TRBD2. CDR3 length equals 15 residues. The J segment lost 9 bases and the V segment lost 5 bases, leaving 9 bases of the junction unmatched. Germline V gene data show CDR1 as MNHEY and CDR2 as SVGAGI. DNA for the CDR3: TGTGCCAGCAGTCAAACTAGCGGGAGTAAGGGTGAGCAGTTCTTC. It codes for CASSQTSGSKGEQFF.